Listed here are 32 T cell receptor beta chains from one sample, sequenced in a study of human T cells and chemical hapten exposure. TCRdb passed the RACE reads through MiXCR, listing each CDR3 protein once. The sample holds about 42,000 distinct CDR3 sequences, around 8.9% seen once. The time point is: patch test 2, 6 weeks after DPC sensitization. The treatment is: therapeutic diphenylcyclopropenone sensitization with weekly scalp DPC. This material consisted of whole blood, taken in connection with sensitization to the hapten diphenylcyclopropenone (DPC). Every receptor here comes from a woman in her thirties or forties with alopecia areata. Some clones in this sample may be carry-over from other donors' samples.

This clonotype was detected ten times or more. As DNA, the CDR3 is TGTGCCAGCAGCTTAGTTGCGGGGGTACTCACCGGGGAGCTGTTTTTT. Protein product: CASSLVAGVLTGELFF. The chain has TRBV7-9 and TRBJ2-2, with TRBD2 identical over 7 bases. The J segment lost 4 bases and the V segment lost 1 base, leaving 6 bases of the junction unmatched. From germline, CDR1 is SEHNR and CDR2 FQNEAQ (reference sequence). The CDR3 spans 16 residues.

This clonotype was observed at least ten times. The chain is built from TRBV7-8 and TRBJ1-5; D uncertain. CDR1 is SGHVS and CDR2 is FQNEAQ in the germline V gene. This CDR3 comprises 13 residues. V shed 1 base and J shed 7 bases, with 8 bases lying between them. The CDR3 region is CASSLDLRQPQHF. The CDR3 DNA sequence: TGTGCCAGCAGCTTAGACTTAAGGCAGCCCCAGCATTTT.

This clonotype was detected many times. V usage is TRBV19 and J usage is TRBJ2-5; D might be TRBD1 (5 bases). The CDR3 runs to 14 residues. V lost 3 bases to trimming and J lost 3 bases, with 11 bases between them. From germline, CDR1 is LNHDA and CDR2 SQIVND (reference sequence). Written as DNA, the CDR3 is TGTGCCAGTAGTATCTGGGGCCGAGAAGAGACCCAGTACTTC. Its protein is CASSIWGREETQYF.

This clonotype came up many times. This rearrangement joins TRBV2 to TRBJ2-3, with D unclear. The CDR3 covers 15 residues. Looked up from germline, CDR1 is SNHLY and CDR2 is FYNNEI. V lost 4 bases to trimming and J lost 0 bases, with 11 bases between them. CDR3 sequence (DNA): TGTGCCAGCAGTGCGGGTACCTCTAGCACAGATACGCAGTATTTT. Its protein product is CASSAGTSSTDTQYF.

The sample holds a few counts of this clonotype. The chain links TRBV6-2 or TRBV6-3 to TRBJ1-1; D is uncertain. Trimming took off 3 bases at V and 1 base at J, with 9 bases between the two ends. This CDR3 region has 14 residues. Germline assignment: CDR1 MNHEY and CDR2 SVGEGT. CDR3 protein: CASSYLARNTEAFF. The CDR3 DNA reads TGTGCCAGCAGTTATTTGGCAAGGAACACTGAAGCTTTCTTT.

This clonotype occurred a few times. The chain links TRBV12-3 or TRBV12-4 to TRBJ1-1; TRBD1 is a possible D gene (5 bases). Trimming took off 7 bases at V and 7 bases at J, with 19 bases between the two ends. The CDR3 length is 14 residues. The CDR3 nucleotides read TGTGCCAGCACCCCGACAGAGGGGTATGGTGAAGCTTTCTTT. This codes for CASTPTEGYGEAFF.

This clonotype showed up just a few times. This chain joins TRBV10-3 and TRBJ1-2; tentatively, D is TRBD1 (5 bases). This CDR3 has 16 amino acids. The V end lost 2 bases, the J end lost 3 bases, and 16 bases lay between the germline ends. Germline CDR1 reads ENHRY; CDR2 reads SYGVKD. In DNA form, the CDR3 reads TGTGCCATCAGTGAGGGAGGACATGGCAGGGACTATGGCTACACCTTC. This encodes CAISEGGHGRDYGYTF.

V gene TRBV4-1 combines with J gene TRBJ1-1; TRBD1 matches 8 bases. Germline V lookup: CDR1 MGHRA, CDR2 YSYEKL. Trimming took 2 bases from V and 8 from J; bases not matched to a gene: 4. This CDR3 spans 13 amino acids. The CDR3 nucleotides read TGCGCCAGCAGCCAAAGGACAGGGAGCGAAGCTTTCTTT. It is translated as CASSQRTGSEAFF.

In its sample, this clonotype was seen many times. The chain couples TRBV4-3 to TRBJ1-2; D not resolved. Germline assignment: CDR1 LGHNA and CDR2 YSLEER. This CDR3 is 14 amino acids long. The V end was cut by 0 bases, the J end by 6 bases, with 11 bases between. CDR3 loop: CASSQDMGRDGYTF. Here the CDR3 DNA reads TGCGCCAGCAGCCAAGATATGGGAAGGGATGGCTACACCTTC.

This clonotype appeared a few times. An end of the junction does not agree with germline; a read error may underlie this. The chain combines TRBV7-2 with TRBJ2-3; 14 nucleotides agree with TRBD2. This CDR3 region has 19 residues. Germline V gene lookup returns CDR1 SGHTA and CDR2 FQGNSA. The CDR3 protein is CVSSLGTSGGLTYTDTQYF. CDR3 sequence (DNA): TGTGTCAGCAGCCTGGGGACTAGCGGGGGCCTAACGTACACAGATACGCAGTATTTT.

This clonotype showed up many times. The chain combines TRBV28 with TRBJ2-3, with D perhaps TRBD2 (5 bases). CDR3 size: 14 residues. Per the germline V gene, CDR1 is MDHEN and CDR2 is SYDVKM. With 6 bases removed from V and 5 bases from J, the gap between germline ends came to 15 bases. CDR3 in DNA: TGTGCCAGCAGCCTCCCGGGAAAGGTAGATACGCAGTATTTT. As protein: CASSLPGKVDTQYF.

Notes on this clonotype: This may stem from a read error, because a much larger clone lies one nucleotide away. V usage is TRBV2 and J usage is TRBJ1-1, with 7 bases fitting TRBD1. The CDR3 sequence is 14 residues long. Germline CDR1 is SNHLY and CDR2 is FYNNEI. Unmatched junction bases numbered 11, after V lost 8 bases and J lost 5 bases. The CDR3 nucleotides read TGTGCCAGCTCTCGCATCATGACAGGGACTGAAGCTTTCTTT. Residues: CASSRIMTGTEAFF.

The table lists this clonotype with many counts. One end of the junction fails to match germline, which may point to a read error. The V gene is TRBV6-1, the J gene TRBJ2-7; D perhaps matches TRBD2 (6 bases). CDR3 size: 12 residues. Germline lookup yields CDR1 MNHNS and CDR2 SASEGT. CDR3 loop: CACRREAYEQYF. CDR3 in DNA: TGTGCCTGCAGAAGGGAGGCCTACGAGCAGTACTTC.

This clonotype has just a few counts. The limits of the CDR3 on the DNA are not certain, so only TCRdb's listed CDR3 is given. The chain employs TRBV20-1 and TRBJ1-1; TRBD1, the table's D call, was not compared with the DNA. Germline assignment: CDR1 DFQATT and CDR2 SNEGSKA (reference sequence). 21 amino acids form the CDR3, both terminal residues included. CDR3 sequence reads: CSASAQLNTEAFFGQGPEAFF.

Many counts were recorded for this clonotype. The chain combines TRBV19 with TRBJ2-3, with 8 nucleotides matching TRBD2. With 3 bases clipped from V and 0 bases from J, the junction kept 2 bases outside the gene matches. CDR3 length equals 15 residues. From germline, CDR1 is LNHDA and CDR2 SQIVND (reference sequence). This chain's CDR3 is CASSIRGGSTDTQYF. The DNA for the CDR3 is TGTGCCAGTAGTATTCGGGGGGGCAGCACAGATACGCAGTATTTT.

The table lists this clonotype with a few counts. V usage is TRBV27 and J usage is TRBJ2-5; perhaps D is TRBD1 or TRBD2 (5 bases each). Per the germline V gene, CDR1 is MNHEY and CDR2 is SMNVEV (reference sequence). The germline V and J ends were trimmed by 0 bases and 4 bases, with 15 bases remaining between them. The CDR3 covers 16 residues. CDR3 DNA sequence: TGTGCCAGCAGTTTATCCGGGGCCACCAGAGGAGAGACCCAGTACTTC. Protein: CASSLSGATRGETQYF.

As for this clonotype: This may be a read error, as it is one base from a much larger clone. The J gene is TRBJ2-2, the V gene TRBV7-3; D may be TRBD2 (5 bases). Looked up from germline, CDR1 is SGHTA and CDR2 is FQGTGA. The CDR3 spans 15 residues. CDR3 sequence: CASSWATPRPGEQFF. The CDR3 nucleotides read TGTGCCAGCAGCTGGGCTACCCCCCGACCCGGGGAGCAGTTTTTT.

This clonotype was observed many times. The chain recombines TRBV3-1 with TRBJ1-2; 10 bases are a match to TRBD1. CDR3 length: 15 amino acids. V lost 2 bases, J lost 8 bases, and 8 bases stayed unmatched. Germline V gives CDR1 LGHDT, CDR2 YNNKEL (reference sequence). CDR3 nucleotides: TGTGCCAGCAGCCAACAATCCGGGACAGGGGAGGGCTACACCTTC. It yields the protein CASSQQSGTGEGYTF.

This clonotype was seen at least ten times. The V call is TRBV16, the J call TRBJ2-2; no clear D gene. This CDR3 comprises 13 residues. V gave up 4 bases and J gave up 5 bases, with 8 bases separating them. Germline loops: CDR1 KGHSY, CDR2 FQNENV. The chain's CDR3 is CASSPVPTGELFF. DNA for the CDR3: TGTGCCAGCAGCCCTGTGCCTACCGGGGAGCTGTTTTTT. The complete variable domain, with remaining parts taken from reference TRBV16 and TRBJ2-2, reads GEEVAQTPKHLVRGEGQKAKLYCAPIKGHSYVFWYQQVLKNEFKFLISFQNENVFDETGMPKERFSAKCLPNSPCSLEIQATKLEDSAVYFCASSPVPTGELFFGEGSRLTVL.

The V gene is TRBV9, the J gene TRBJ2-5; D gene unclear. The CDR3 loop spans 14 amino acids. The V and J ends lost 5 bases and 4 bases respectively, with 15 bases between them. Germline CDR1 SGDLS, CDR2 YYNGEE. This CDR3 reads CASSVSDRIETQYF. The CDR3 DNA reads TGTGCCAGCAGTGTATCGGACCGAATAGAGACCCAGTACTTC.

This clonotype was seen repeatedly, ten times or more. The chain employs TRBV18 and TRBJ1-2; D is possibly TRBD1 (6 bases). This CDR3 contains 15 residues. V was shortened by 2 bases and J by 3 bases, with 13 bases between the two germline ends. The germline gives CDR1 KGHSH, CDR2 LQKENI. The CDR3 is CASSPSLQGDYGYTF. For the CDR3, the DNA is TGTGCCAGCTCACCAAGTTTACAGGGCGACTATGGCTACACCTTC.

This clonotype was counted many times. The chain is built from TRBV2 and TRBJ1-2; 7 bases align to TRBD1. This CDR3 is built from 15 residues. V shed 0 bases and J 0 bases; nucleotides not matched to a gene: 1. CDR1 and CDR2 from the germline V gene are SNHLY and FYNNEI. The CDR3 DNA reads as TGTGCCAGCAGTGAAGCCGGGACAGCTAACTATGGCTACACCTTC. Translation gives CASSEAGTANYGYTF.

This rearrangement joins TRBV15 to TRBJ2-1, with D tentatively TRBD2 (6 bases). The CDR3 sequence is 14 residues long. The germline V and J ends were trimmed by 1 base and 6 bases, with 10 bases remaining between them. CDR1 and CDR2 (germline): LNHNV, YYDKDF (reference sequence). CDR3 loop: CATSRGGEVNEQFF. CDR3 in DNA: TGTGCCACCAGCAGAGGCGGGGAAGTCAATGAGCAGTTCTTC.

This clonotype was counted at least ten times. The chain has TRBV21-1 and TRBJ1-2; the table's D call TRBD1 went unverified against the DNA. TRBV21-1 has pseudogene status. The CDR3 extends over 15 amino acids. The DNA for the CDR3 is TGTGCCAGCAGCAACCGGGACAGGACGTTTATGGGCTACACCTTC. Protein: CASSNRDRTFMGYTF.

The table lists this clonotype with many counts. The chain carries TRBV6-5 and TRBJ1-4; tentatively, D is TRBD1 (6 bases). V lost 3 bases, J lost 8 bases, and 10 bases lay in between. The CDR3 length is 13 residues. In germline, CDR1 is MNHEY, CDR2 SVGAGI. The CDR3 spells CASSYGQGEKLFF. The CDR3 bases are TGTGCCAGCAGTTATGGGCAGGGGGAAAAACTGTTTTTT.

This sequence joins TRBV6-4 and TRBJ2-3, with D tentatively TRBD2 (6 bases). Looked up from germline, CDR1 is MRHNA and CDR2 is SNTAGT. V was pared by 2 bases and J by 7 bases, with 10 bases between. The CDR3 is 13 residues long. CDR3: CASSDGGSNTQYF. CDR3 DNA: TGTGCCAGCAGTGACGGGGGGTCAAATACGCAGTATTTT.

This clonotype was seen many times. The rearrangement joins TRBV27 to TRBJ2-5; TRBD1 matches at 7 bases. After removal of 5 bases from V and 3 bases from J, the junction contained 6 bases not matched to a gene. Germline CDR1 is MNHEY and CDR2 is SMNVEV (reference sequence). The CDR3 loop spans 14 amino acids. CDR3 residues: CASSKDRVEETQYF. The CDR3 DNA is TGTGCCAGCAGTAAAGACAGGGTCGAAGAGACCCAGTACTTC.

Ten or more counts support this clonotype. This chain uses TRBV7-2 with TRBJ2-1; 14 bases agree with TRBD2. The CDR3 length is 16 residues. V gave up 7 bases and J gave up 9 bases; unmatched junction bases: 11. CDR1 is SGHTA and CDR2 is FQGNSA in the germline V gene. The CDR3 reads CASTIFGLAGGGEQFF. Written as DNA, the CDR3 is TGTGCCAGCACCATATTTGGACTAGCGGGGGGCGGTGAGCAGTTCTTC.

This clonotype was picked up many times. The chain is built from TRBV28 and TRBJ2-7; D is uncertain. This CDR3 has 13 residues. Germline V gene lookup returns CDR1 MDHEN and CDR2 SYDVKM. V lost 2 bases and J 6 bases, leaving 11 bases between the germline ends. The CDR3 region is CASSLSEKTEQYF. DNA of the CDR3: TGTGCCAGCAGTTTAAGTGAGAAGACCGAGCAGTACTTC.

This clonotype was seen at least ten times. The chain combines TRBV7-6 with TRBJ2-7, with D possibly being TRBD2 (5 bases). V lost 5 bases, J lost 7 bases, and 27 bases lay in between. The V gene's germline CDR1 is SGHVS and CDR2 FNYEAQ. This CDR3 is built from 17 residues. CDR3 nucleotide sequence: TGTGCCAGCAGCCGAAGCATGGGCGGGTCCGTGGTGGGTGAGCAGTACTTC. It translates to CASSRSMGGSVVGEQYF.

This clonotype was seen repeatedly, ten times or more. The DNA of the CDR3 is TGCAGTGCTAGAGATCGTTCCGGGGGGAGCAATCAGCCCCAGCATTTT. Protein sequence: CSARDRSGGSNQPQHF. V usage is TRBV20-1 and J usage is TRBJ1-5; TRBD1 might be the D (5 bases). The germline gives CDR1 DFQATT, CDR2 SNEGSKA (reference sequence). The CDR3 runs to 16 residues. V lost 0 bases to trimming and J lost 1 base, with 13 bases between them.

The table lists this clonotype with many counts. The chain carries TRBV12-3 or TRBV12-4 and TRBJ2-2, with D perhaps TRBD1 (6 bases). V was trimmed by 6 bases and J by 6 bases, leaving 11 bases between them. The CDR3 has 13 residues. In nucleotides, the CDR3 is TGTGCCAGCAGCTATAGGGGGTCCGGGGAGCTGTTTTTT. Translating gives CASSYRGSGELFF.